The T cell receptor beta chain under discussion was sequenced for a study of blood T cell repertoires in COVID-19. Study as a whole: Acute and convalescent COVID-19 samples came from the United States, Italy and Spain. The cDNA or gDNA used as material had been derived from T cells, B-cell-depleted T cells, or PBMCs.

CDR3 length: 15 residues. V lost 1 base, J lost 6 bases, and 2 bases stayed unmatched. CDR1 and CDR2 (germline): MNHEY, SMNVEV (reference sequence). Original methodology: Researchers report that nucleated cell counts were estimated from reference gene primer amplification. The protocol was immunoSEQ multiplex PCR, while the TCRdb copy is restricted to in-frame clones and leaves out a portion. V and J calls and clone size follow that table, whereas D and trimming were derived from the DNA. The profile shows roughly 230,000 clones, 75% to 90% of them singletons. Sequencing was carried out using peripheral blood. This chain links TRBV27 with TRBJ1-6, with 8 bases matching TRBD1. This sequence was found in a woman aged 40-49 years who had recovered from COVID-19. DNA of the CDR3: TGTGCCAGCAGTTTATATGACAGGGGTAATTCACCCCTCCACTTT. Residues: CASSLYDRGNSPLHF.